The 6 T cell receptor beta chains below were found in one sample sequenced in a study of beta chain features in type 1 diabetes. Expressed TCRB transcripts were sequenced because the entire RNA isolate underwent reverse transcription. This table comes from immunoSEQ multiplex PCR, and its TCRdb copy is limited to in-frame clones, with some not included. This sample has a few hundred thousand clones; roughly 22% occur once, and the top ten carry 0.028%. No cognate antigen is known for these TCRs. Regarding the study as a whole: Researchers report that Type 1 diabetes patients had moderately but significantly shorter TCRB CDR3s across all four CD4+ subsets.

The specimen sequenced was naive CD4+ T cells from blood. The receptors come from a woman between 40 and 55 years old with type 1 diabetes.

In this sample, this clone turned up a few times. The chain recombines TRBV6-6 with TRBJ1-2; TRBD1 agrees at 8 bases. The CDR3 has 15 residues. Per germline, CDR1 MNHNY and CDR2 SVGAGI (reference sequence). The ends lost 6 bases at V and 4 bases at J; junction bases unmatched: 10. This chain's CDR3 is CASSATGAAFYGYTF. In nucleotides, the CDR3 is TGTGCCAGCAGCGCGACAGGGGCCGCCTTCTATGGCTACACCTTC.

This clone was seen a few times. For the CDR3, the DNA is TGTGCCAGCAGTTCTTTAGAGGATGGCTACACCTTC. Translating gives CASSSLEDGYTF. V gene TRBV28 combines with J gene TRBJ1-2; no definite D call. Germline values: CDR1 MDHEN, CDR2 SYDVKM. V dropped 4 bases and J dropped 6 bases, with 9 bases sitting between them. The CDR3 is 12 residues long.

The V call is TRBV5-6, the J call TRBJ2-5, with 9 bases fitting TRBD2. CDR1 and CDR2 from the germline V gene are SGHDT and YYEEEE. J was trimmed by 1 base and V by 6 bases; bases with no gene match: 4. The CDR3 consists of 14 residues. The CDR3 DNA reads as TGTGCCAGCACCCCGGGACTAGCCCAAGAGACCCAGTACTTC. Translating gives CASTPGLAQETQYF.

V is TRBV4-3 and J is TRBJ1-1; the D gene is possibly TRBD1 (6 bases). The CDR3 sequence is 17 residues long. Germline loops: CDR1 LGHNA, CDR2 YSLEER. V lost 0 bases to trimming and J lost 5 bases, with 19 bases between them. In nucleotides, the CDR3 is TGCGCCAGCAGCCAAGATCAGGGACCAGGGGAAAGGACTGAAGCTTTCTTT. Encoded protein: CASSQDQGPGERTEAFF.

This chain connects TRBV5-1 to TRBJ2-1, with D unclear. CDR1 and CDR2 (germline): SGHRS, YFSETQ. The CDR3 contains 16 residues. With 4 bases removed from V and 0 bases from J, the gap between germline ends came to 14 bases. The chain's CDR3 is CASSKGEASSYNEQFF. In nucleotides, the CDR3 is TGCGCCAGCAGCAAAGGTGAGGCGAGCTCCTACAATGAGCAGTTCTTC.

This clone has more than one count but fewer than ten. CDR3 DNA sequence: TGTGCCAGCAGCTTAGGGCTCGAGCAGTACTTC. It specifies CASSLGLEQYF. This chain joins TRBV7-9 and TRBJ2-7; D call uncertain. Germline lookup yields CDR1 SEHNR and CDR2 FQNEAQ (reference sequence). The V end lost 1 base, the J end lost 6 bases, and 4 bases lay between the germline ends. This CDR3 is 11 amino acids long.